Each of the 21 T cell receptor beta chains below was sequenced from the same sample in a study of T cell repertoires in aging, cancer and after chemotherapy. TCR beta rearrangements were amplified from peripheral blood genomic DNA. TRB rearrangements spanning V, D and J were amplified using mixed TRB-A/B primers. Each CDR3 protein is one row after TCRdb ran MiXCR on the multiplex PCR reads. The profile shows approximately 3,000 distinct CDR3 sequences, around 20% of them singletons. Sequenced sample: blood. The receptor source for this set is a human donor with a solid tumor.

This clonotype is medium-sized by share. CDR3 loop: CASTPYRAGNTIYF. CDR3 bases: TGTGCCAGCACCCCTTACAGGGCTGGAAACACCATATATTTT. The chain links TRBV11-2 to TRBJ1-3, with D perhaps TRBD1 (6 bases). CDR1 is SGHAT, CDR2 FQNNGV, per germline. This CDR3 has 14 residues. The V end was cut by 7 bases, the J end by 2 bases, with 12 bases between.

This chain links TRBV6-5 with TRBJ2-7; tentatively, D is TRBD2 (6 bases). The length of the CDR3 is 14 residues. Germline values: CDR1 MNHEY, CDR2 SVGAGI. Trimming took off 8 bases at V and 2 bases at J, with 16 bases between the two ends. CDR3 sequence reads: CASSSGTLTYEQYF. DNA for the CDR3: TGTGCCAGCTCCTCCGGGACTCTTACCTACGAGCAGTACTTC.

This clonotype showed up just a few times. This chain links TRBV6-2 or TRBV6-3 with TRBJ1-1, with a possible D match to TRBD1 (5 bases). The CDR3 has 14 residues. Per the germline V gene, CDR1 is MNHEY and CDR2 is SVGEGT. V was pared by 6 bases and J by 1 base, with 12 bases between. For the CDR3, the DNA is TGTGCCAGCAGAGAGGGGATATCGAACACTGAAGCTTTCTTT. Residues: CASREGISNTEAFF.

In its sample, this clonotype is medium-sized. The rearrangement uses TRBV30 and TRBJ2-5, with D possibly TRBD2 on 5 matching bases. The CDR3 has 15 residues. Trimming left V 2 bases short and J 6 bases short, with 19 bases between. The germline V gene encodes CDR1 GTSNPN and CDR2 SVGIG (reference sequence). CDR3 residues: CAWSNEGLQGKTQYF. CDR3 nucleotide sequence: TGTGCCTGGAGTAACGAAGGACTCCAAGGGAAGACCCAGTACTTC.

This clonotype has only a few counts. The chain couples TRBV10-3 to TRBJ1-4; unclear D gene. From germline, CDR1 is ENHRY and CDR2 SYGVKD. The CDR3 is made up of 14 amino acids. V lost 2 bases and J lost 6, with 10 bases in between. The CDR3 loop reads CAISEEGWDEKLFF. CDR3 coding DNA: TGTGCCATCAGTGAGGAGGGTTGGGATGAAAAACTGTTTTTT.

This clonotype appeared a few times. This chain connects TRBV12-3 or TRBV12-4 to TRBJ1-1; TRBD1 is a possible D gene (6 bases). This CDR3 is built from 15 residues. Trimming cost V 2 bases and J 8 bases, with 18 bases left between them. The chain's CDR3 is CASSLTVSRGAEAFF. CDR3 sequence (DNA): TGTGCCAGCAGTTTAACGGTATCAAGGGGGGCCGAAGCTTTCTTT.

This clonotype was seen only a few times. J is TRBJ2-3 and V is TRBV19, with TRBD1 identical over 8 bases. The CDR3 has 17 amino acids. Germline CDR1 is LNHDA and CDR2 is SQIVND (reference sequence). V was pared by 4 bases and J by 2 bases, with 11 bases of the junction left unmatched. The CDR3 nucleotides read TGTGCCAGTAGTACATCCGGGACAGGTCTTCACACAGATACGCAGTATTTT. It codes for CASSTSGTGLHTDTQYF. The full variable domain, rest sourced from reference TRBV19 and TRBJ2-3, is DGGITQSPKYLFRKEGQNVTLSCEQNLNHDAMYWYRQDPGQGLRLIYYSQIVNDFQKGDIAEGYSVSREKKESFPLTVTSAQKNPTAFYLCASSTSGTGLHTDTQYFGPGTRLTVL.

A few counts support this clonotype. The V and J genes are TRBV6-2 or TRBV6-3 and TRBJ1-1; D gene uncertain. Germline-derived CDR1 and CDR2 are MNHEY and SVGEGT. CDR3 size: 16 residues. V was clipped by 4 bases and J by 6 bases, with 21 bases between them. For the CDR3, the DNA is TGTGCCAGCAGTTCCACGCCGAGTGATGGGCTCGCTGAAGCTTTCTTT. Translation: CASSSTPSDGLAEAFF.

The rearrangement uses TRBV5-4 and TRBJ2-1; TRBD1 matches 8 bases. This CDR3 contains 16 residues. V was pared by 0 bases and J by 1 base, with 3 bases of the junction left unmatched. Looked up from germline, CDR1 is SGHNT and CDR2 is YYREEE (reference sequence). The CDR3 reads CASSLARGPSYNEQFF. The CDR3 coding sequence is TGTGCCAGCAGCTTGGCCAGGGGGCCTTCCTACAATGAGCAGTTCTTC.

This clonotype was seen a handful of times. The chain joins TRBV12-3 or TRBV12-4 to TRBJ2-3; 13 positions match TRBD2. The CDR3 runs 18 residues. Losses at the gene ends were 5 bases for V and 2 bases for J; bases not matched to a gene: 10. In DNA, the CDR3 is TGTGCCAGCAGTCTGACTAGCGGGGGGTCCCCCCCCACAGATACGCAGTATTTT. Translated, it gives CASSLTSGGSPPTDTQYF.

The rearrangement uses TRBV28 and TRBJ1-6; D is ambiguous. The CDR3 consists of 13 residues. Trimming pared 3 bases from V and 10 bases from J, leaving 10 bases between. Germline lookup yields CDR1 MDHEN and CDR2 SYDVKM. Written as DNA, the CDR3 is TGTGCCAGCAGTTTTAGAGGGTGGTCACCCCTCCACTTT. The encoded protein is CASSFRGWSPLHF.

This clonotype was seen a handful of times. The CDR3 is CASTADRGTGELFF. The CDR3 DNA reads TGTGCCAGTACGGCCGACAGGGGAACCGGGGAGCTGTTTTTT. J is TRBJ2-2 and V is TRBV13; 8 nucleotides align to TRBD1. This CDR3 region has 14 residues. V lost 9 bases to trimming and J lost 5 bases; unmatched junction nucleotides: 8. Germline lookup yields CDR1 PRHDT and CDR2 FYEKMQ (reference sequence).

This clonotype was seen a single time. The chain carries TRBV4-2 and TRBJ2-7, with 14 bases fitting TRBD2. This CDR3 contains 22 residues. V shed 0 bases and J 0 bases; nucleotides not matched to a gene: 16. The V gene's germline CDR1 is LGHNA and CDR2 YNFKEQ. The CDR3 DNA follows: TGTGCCAGCAGCCAAGAGGGGCCAACCCCGGGACTAGCGGGGGTCCCCTCCTACGAGCAGTACTTC. Residues: CASSQEGPTPGLAGVPSYEQYF.

Judged by abundance, this clonotype is large. The chain combines TRBV19 with TRBJ2-7; D is unclear. The CDR3 totals 13 residues. The V end lost 3 bases, the J end lost 2 bases, and 8 bases lay between the germline ends. The germline V gene has CDR1 LNHDA and CDR2 SQIVND (reference sequence). The CDR3 coding sequence is TGTGCCAGTAGTATTAACGGCCCCTACGAGCAGTACTTC. The encoded protein is CASSINGPYEQYF.

As to this clonotype: This sequence may be a read error, since a much larger clone differs from it by one base. The rearrangement joins TRBV20-1 to TRBJ2-6; 8 bases map to TRBD1. Trimming at V came to 5 bases and at J to 3 bases, leaving 15 bases not matched to a gene. The germline gives CDR1 DFQATT, CDR2 SNEGSKA (reference sequence). CDR3 length: 18 amino acids. The CDR3, as DNA: TGCAGTGCTGGAACAGGGGGTTCCTCCTTCTATGGGGCCAACGTCCTGACTTTC. This sequence encodes CSAGTGGSSFYGANVLTF.

A note on this clonotype: A read error is possible here, since a much larger clone lies one base away. The chain carries TRBV7-9 and TRBJ1-2; the D gene is possibly TRBD1 (5 bases). The length of the CDR3 is 14 residues. Trimming took 5 bases from V and 4 from J, leaving 14 bases between them. Germline V gene data show CDR1 as SEHNR and CDR2 as FQNEAQ (reference sequence). CDR3 nucleotide sequence: TGTGCCAGCAGCCTAACATGGGGCGCCTATGGCTACACCTTC. As protein: CASSLTWGAYGYTF.

This clonotype is classed as medium-sized. The chain joins TRBV19 to TRBJ1-5; D remains unclear. The germline V and J ends were trimmed by 2 bases and 0 bases, with 8 bases remaining between them. The CDR3 is 15 residues long. CDR1 and CDR2 from the germline V gene are LNHDA and SQIVND (reference sequence). DNA of the CDR3: TGTGCCAGTAGTATAATAGCAAATAGCAATCAGCCCCAGCATTTT. This gives the protein CASSIIANSNQPQHF.

Relative to its sample, this clonotype is large. The chain carries TRBV29-1 and TRBJ2-3, with 8 bases matching TRBD1. J gave up 5 bases and V 7 bases, and 8 bases lay outside the gene matches. In germline, CDR1 is SQVTM, CDR2 ANQGSEA. The CDR3 runs to 13 residues. The CDR3 nucleotides read TGCAGCGCCCGACAGGGGATACGAGATACGCAGTATTTT. It specifies CSARQGIRDTQYF.

In this sample, this clonotype is medium-sized. The chain links TRBV10-2 to TRBJ2-1; 9 positions match TRBD2. Germline CDR1 and CDR2: WSHSY and SAAADI. J was trimmed by 7 bases and V by 3 bases; bases with no gene match: 7. The CDR3 runs 15 residues. CDR3 sequence: CASSERLAGLNEQFF. In DNA form, the CDR3 reads TGCGCCAGCAGTGAACGTCTAGCGGGGCTTAATGAGCAGTTCTTC.

In this sample, this clonotype is medium-sized. The V gene is TRBV6-5, the J gene TRBJ2-7, with TRBD2 matching 8 bases. With V trimmed by 7 bases and J by 4 bases, 18 bases remained unmatched. Germline CDR1 is MNHEY and CDR2 is SVGAGI. This CDR3 has 17 residues. CDR3 region: CASTPGASGGKIYEQYF. The CDR3 bases are TGTGCCAGCACCCCCGGGGCCAGCGGGGGTAAGATATACGAGCAGTACTTC.

This rearrangement joins TRBV2 to TRBJ1-3, with D unresolved. CDR3 size: 13 residues. V was clipped by 7 bases and J by 0 bases, with 7 bases between them. CDR1 is SNHLY and CDR2 is FYNNEI in the germline V gene. The CDR3 loop reads CASKDYSGNTIYF. The CDR3 bases are TGTGCCAGCAAAGATTACTCTGGAAACACCATATATTTT.